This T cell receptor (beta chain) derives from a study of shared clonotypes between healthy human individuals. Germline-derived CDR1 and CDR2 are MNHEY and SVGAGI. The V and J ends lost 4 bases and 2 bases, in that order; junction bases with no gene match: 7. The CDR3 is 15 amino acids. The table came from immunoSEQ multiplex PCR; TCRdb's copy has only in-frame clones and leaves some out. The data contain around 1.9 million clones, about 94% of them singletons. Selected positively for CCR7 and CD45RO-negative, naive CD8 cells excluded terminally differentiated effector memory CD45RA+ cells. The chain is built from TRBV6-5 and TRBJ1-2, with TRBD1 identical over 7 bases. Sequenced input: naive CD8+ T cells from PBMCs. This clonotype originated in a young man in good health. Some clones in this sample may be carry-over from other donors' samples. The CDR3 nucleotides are TGTGCCAGCAGTTTTGCGACAGGGTTGAACTATGGCTACACCTTC. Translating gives CASSFATGLNYGYTF.